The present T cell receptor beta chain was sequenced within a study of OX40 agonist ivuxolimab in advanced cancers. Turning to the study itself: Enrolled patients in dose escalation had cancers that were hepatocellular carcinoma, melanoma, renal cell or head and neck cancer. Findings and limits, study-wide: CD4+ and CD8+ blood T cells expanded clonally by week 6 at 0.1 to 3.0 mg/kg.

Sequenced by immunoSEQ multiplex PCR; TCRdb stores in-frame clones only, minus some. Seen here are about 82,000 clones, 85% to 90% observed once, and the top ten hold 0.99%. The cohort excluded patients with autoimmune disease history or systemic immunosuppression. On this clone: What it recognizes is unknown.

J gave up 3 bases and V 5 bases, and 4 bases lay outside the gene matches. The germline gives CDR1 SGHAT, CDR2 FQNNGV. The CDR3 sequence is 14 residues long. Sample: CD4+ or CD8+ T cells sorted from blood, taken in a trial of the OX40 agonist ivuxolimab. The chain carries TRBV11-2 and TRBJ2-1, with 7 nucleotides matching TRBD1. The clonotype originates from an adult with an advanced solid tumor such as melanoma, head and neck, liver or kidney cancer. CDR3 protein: CASSKGTDYNEQFF. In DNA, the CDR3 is TGTGCCAGCAGCAAGGGGACAGACTACAATGAGCAGTTCTTC.